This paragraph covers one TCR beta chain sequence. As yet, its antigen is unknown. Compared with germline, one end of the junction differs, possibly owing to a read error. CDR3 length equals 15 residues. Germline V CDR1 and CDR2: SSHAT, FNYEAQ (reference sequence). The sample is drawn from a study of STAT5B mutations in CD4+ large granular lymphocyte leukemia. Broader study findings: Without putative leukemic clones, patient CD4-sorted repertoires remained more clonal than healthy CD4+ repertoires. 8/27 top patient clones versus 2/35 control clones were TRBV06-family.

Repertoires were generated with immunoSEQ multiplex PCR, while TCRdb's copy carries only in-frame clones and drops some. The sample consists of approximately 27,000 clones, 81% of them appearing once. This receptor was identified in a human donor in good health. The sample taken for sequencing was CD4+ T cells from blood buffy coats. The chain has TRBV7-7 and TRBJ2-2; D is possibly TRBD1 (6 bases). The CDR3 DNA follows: TGTGCTAGCAGTCCGACAGGATCAAACACCGGGGAGCTGTTTTTT. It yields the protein CASSPTGSNTGELFF.